This TCR beta chain was retrieved from a study of CD8 T cells in ankylosing spondylitis. V was shortened by 6 bases and J by 4 bases, with 13 bases between the two germline ends. Per the germline V gene, CDR1 is KGHSH and CDR2 is LQKENI. The CDR3 sequence is 14 residues long. Ten or more counts support this clonotype. Its cognate antigen is unknown. The study's findings and limits: Disease-associated clones were reportedly significantly overrepresented in matched ankylosing spondylitis synovial fluid. A motif in TCR beta, a set of 8 or 9 highly homologous variants, appeared characteristic of ankylosing spondylitis blood.

TCRdb reprocessed the 5' RACE reads with MiXCR, giving one entry per CDR3 protein. The profile shows fewer than 200,000 distinct CDR3 sequences, around 9.6% of them singletons. The clonotype was recovered from a female donor with ankylosing spondylitis or in good health (not recorded which). Sequencing input: blood, either unsorted or a sorted T cell fraction (not recorded which). The V and J genes are TRBV18 and TRBJ2-1; tentatively, D is TRBD1 or TRBD2 (5 bases each). In DNA form, the CDR3 reads TGTGCCAGCTCGTCCGGGACCTATTACAATGAGCAGTTCTTC. Its translation is CASSSGTYYNEQFF.